Following are 26 T cell receptor beta chains from one sample sequenced in a study of blood T cell repertoires in COVID-19. Profiled with immunoSEQ multiplex PCR; TCRdb holds only in-frame clones, not every one. The sample shows some 240,000 clones, roughly 85% of them seen only once. The specimen was peripheral blood. The receptors here all came from a woman in her 70s with COVID-19, enrolled during active disease.

The chain joins TRBV6-5 to TRBJ2-7, with a weak D call TRBD1 (5 bases). This CDR3 spans 15 amino acids. Trimming took 2 bases from V and 0 from J, leaving 11 bases between them. Per the germline V gene, CDR1 is MNHEY and CDR2 is SVGAGI. The CDR3 is CASSYGRASSYEQYF. The CDR3 DNA reads as TGTGCCAGCAGTTACGGCAGGGCAAGCTCCTACGAGCAGTACTTC.

The rearrangement joins TRBV7-9 to TRBJ1-5; D ambiguous. Trimming removed 1 base at V and 3 bases at J, with 4 bases between. CDR1 is SEHNR and CDR2 is FQNEAQ in the germline V gene (reference sequence). The length of the CDR3 is 13 residues. CDR3 loop: CASSLGANQPQHF. The CDR3 DNA follows: TGTGCCAGCAGCTTAGGGGCCAATCAGCCCCAGCATTTT. The complete variable domain, with remaining parts taken from reference TRBV7-9 and TRBJ1-5, reads DTGVSQNPRHKITKRGQNVTFRCDPISEHNRLYWYRQTLGQGPEFLTYFQNEAQLEKSRLLSDRFSAERPKGSFSTLEIQRTEQGDSAMYLCASSLGANQPQHFGDGTRLSIL.

The chain is built from TRBV4-3 and TRBJ1-2; D uncertain. The CDR3 contains 15 residues. Germline-derived CDR1 and CDR2 are LGHNA and YSLEER. V was pared by 0 bases and J by 12 bases, with 20 bases between. The CDR3 is CASSQEGAGYQPDTF. CDR3 sequence (DNA): TGCGCCAGCAGCCAAGAGGGAGCGGGTTACCAGCCGGACACCTTC.

The V gene is TRBV9, the J gene TRBJ2-6, with 8 bases identical to TRBD2. The CDR3 consists of 18 residues. The V gene's germline CDR1 is SGDLS and CDR2 YYNGEE. J lost 0 bases, V lost 0 bases, and 5 bases had no gene match. The CDR3 protein is CASSVAGGANSGANVLTF. The CDR3 nucleotides are TGTGCCAGCAGCGTAGCGGGAGGGGCGAACTCTGGGGCCAACGTCCTGACTTTC.

V and J are TRBV7-8 and TRBJ1-5, with TRBD1 matching 7 bases. The V gene's germline CDR1 is SGHVS and CDR2 FQNEAQ. The length of the CDR3 is 16 residues. V lost 2 bases and J lost 0; bases outside the gene matches: 4. DNA for the CDR3: TGTGCCAGCAGCTTAAGGGACAGCTATAGCAATCAGCCCCAGCATTTT. Its translation: CASSLRDSYSNQPQHF.

This sequence joins TRBV7-2 and TRBJ2-1, with a possible D match to TRBD1 (7 bases). V was cut by 2 bases and J by 9 bases, with 14 bases left in between. Germline CDR1 and CDR2: SGHTA and FQGNSA. The CDR3 has 14 residues. CDR3 region: CASSLNQGEVEQFF. Here the CDR3 DNA reads TGTGCCAGCAGCTTAAATCAGGGGGAGGTTGAGCAGTTCTTC.

The gene calls are TRBV2 and TRBJ1-2, with TRBD1 matching 11 bases. The V gene end was trimmed by 4 bases and the J gene end by 3 bases; junction bases not matched to a gene: 4. This CDR3 spans 15 amino acids. From germline, CDR1 is SNHLY and CDR2 FYNNEI. In DNA form, the CDR3 reads TGTGCCAGCAGTGTGGGACAGGGGGGGGACTATGGCTACACCTTC. Translation: CASSVGQGGDYGYTF.

V gene TRBV6-6 combines with J gene TRBJ1-1; D gene uncertain. The germline V gene has CDR1 MNHNY and CDR2 SVGAGI (reference sequence). Trimming removed 2 bases from V and 3 bases from J, with 13 bases in between. CDR3 length: 15 residues. This CDR3 reads CASSYNGRSDTEAFF. For the CDR3, the DNA is TGTGCCAGCAGTTACAATGGGAGATCGGACACTGAAGCTTTCTTT.

The gene calls are TRBV3-1 (or the pseudogene TRBV3-2) and TRBJ2-5, with 7 bases identical to TRBD2. The V gene end was trimmed by 1 base and the J gene end by 5 bases; junction bases not matched to a gene: 7. Germline assignment: CDR1 LGHDT and CDR2 YNNKEL (reference sequence). The CDR3 consists of 15 residues. The CDR3 DNA is TGTGCCAGCAGCCAAGGAACTAGCGTAGGCGAGACCCAGTACTTC. It yields the protein CASSQGTSVGETQYF.

This clone has a handful of counts. The CDR3 sequence is CATWGRLAASYNEQFF. As DNA, the CDR3 is TGTGCCACATGGGGCCGGCTAGCGGCTTCCTACAATGAGCAGTTCTTC. The chain is built from TRBV21-1 and TRBJ2-1; TRBD2, as called in the table, went unchecked against the DNA. TRBV21-1 corresponds to a pseudogene. The CDR3 is made up of 16 amino acids.

CDR3 DNA: TGTGCCAGTAGTATCAATTTACTAGCGGGGAACACCGGGGAGCTGTTTTTT. Translation gives CASSINLLAGNTGELFF. This chain connects TRBV19 to TRBJ2-2, with 9 bases lining up with TRBD2. The CDR3 is 17 residues long. CDR1 is LNHDA and CDR2 is SQIVND in the germline V gene (reference sequence). With 3 bases clipped from V and 1 base from J, the junction kept 6 bases outside the gene matches.

This chain uses TRBV7-2 with TRBJ1-4; TRBD1 agrees at 8 bases. Germline trimming cut 6 bases from V and 5 bases from J; bases unmatched to any gene: 5. Germline V gene lookup returns CDR1 SGHTA and CDR2 FQGNSA. CDR3 length equals 14 residues. The CDR3 bases are TGTGCCAGCAGATCCCGGGACAGGAATGAAAAACTGTTTTTT. Encoded protein: CASRSRDRNEKLFF.

The V call is TRBV23-1, the J call TRBJ1-5, with D maybe TRBD1 (6 bases). TRBV23-1 is an ORF, and what it does is uncertain. This CDR3 contains 15 residues. The V and J ends lost 3 bases and 6 bases respectively, with 15 bases between them. The CDR3 sequence: CASSHSDRKGQPQHF. CDR3 in DNA: TGCGCCAGCAGTCACTCCGACAGGAAAGGTCAGCCCCAGCATTTT.

The V call is TRBV6-2 or TRBV6-3, the J call TRBJ2-7; D gene uncertain. Trimming shortened V by 2 bases and J by 3 bases, and 17 bases separated the two germline ends. The CDR3 runs to 16 residues. Germline V lookup: CDR1 MNHEY, CDR2 SVGEGT. The CDR3 region has the DNA TGTGCCAGCAGTTACCGAAGGTCTGACACCCGCTACGAGCAGTACTTC. This codes for CASSYRRSDTRYEQYF.

The chain couples TRBV15 to TRBJ1-2, with TRBD1 as a possible D gene (5 bases). The CDR3 has 14 amino acids. Looked up from germline, CDR1 is LNHNV and CDR2 is YYDKDF (reference sequence). The ends were cut back, 3 bases at V and 0 bases at J, with 8 bases in the middle. DNA of the CDR3: TGTGCCACCAGCAGGACAGACCCTAACTATGGCTACACCTTC. Amino acids: CATSRTDPNYGYTF.

This clone was found a few times. The CDR3 DNA reads as TGTGCCAGCAAACTAGTCAGGGGGTCTAATGAAAAACTGTTTTTT. It yields the protein CASKLVRGSNEKLFF. The V call is TRBV2, the J call TRBJ1-4, with TRBD1 identical over 7 bases. This CDR3 spans 15 amino acids. V shed 7 bases, J shed 3 bases, and the junction held 8 bases outside the gene matches. Germline V gives CDR1 SNHLY, CDR2 FYNNEI. Looking up the rest from reference TRBV2 and TRBJ1-4 gives the full variable domain: EPEVTQTPSHQVTQMGQEVILRCVPISNHLYFYWYRQILGQKVEFLVSFYNNEISEKSEIFDDQFSVERPDGSNFTLKIRSTKLEDSAMYFCASKLVRGSNEKLFFGSGTQLSVL.

This clone was seen once. The CDR3 nucleotides are TGCGCCAGCAGCCAAGTCTATCATAAGTTATATGGCTACACCTTC. Amino acid sequence: CASSQVYHKLYGYTF. V is TRBV4-3 and J is TRBJ1-2; the D is unclear. The CDR3 loop spans 15 amino acids. CDR1 and CDR2 from the germline V gene are LGHNA and YSLEER. Trimming took 1 base from V and 5 from J, leaving 14 bases between them.

This clone was counted only a few times. The chain employs TRBV19 and TRBJ2-1; 15 bases are a match to TRBD2. The CDR3 runs to 14 residues. Germline-derived CDR1 and CDR2 are LNHDA and SQIVND (reference sequence). V shed 11 bases, J shed 7 bases, and the junction held 6 bases outside the gene matches. The CDR3 DNA reads as TGTGCCTCGAGGGGACTAGCGGGGGGTAATGAGCAGTTCTTC. Translating it yields CASRGLAGGNEQFF.

V and J are TRBV3-1 (or the pseudogene TRBV3-2) and TRBJ2-3; D is undetermined. Germline lookup yields CDR1 LGHDT and CDR2 YNNKEL (reference sequence). This CDR3 has 13 amino acids. Trimming took 4 bases from V and 6 from J, leaving 11 bases between them. The CDR3 is CASSLAQQDTQYF. The CDR3, as DNA: TGTGCCAGCAGCCTAGCCCAGCAGGATACGCAGTATTTT.

The chain has TRBV10-3 and TRBJ1-2; TRBD1 agrees at 10 bases. After removal of 6 bases from V and 8 bases from J, the junction contained 15 bases not matched to a gene. The CDR3 is made up of 16 amino acids. Germline lookup yields CDR1 ENHRY and CDR2 SYGVKD. The CDR3 region has the DNA TGTGCCATCAGCGAACCATCGGGACAGGGGCCGGGAGGCTACACCTTC. Encoded protein: CAISEPSGQGPGGYTF.

The rearrangement joins TRBV6-1 to TRBJ2-5; TRBD2 matches 7 bases. The V gene's germline CDR1 is MNHNS and CDR2 SASEGT. The CDR3 consists of 15 residues. Unmatched junction bases numbered 8, after V lost 3 bases and J lost 4 bases. CDR3 in amino acids: CASSDGREWRETQYF. The CDR3 bases are TGTGCCAGCAGTGATGGGCGGGAGTGGCGAGAGACCCAGTACTTC.

The J gene is TRBJ1-1, the V gene TRBV28, with 7 bases identical to TRBD1. The CDR3 sequence is 15 residues long. Germline loops: CDR1 MDHEN, CDR2 SYDVKM. V was clipped by 4 bases and J by 5 bases; unmatched bases: 10. The CDR3 sequence is CASSSGQGGSTEAFF. Written as DNA, the CDR3 is TGTGCCAGCAGTTCCGGTCAGGGGGGATCGACTGAAGCTTTCTTT.

DNA for the CDR3: TGTGCCAGTAGTATAGTGGGGGGTATCACTGAAGCTTTCTTT. It specifies CASSIVGGITEAFF. The chain joins TRBV19 to TRBJ1-1; possibly TRBD1 for D (5 bases). Germline values: CDR1 LNHDA, CDR2 SQIVND (reference sequence). This CDR3 is built from 14 residues. V lost 1 base to trimming and J lost 4 bases, with 10 bases between them.

The chain uses TRBV7-9 and TRBJ2-7, with 8 bases aligning to TRBD1. Per germline, CDR1 SEHNR and CDR2 FQNEAQ (reference sequence). CDR3 length equals 15 residues. The trim removed 5 bases at V and 3 bases at J, leaving 9 bases unmatched. CDR3 sequence reads: CASSPGTGYLYEQYF. The CDR3 nucleotides read TGTGCCAGCAGCCCCGGGACAGGTTATCTCTACGAGCAGTACTTC.

V usage is TRBV30 and J usage is TRBJ1-5, with a tentative D call TRBD1 (5 bases). The CDR3 has 13 residues. The V gene lost 5 bases and the J gene lost 4 bases, with 12 bases spanning the gap. Germline lookup yields CDR1 GTSNPN and CDR2 SVGIG (reference sequence). CDR3 nucleotide sequence: TGTGCCTGGCAGGGTAGAGGAAATCAGCCCCAGCATTTT. Its translation: CAWQGRGNQPQHF.

This rearrangement joins TRBV4-3 to TRBJ2-2, with 10 bases identical to TRBD2. The germline V gene has CDR1 LGHNA and CDR2 YSLEER. The V gene end was trimmed by 0 bases and the J gene end by 7 bases; junction bases not matched to a gene: 5. CDR3 size: 16 residues. The CDR3 spells CASSQDRASGSGELFF. DNA of the CDR3: TGCGCCAGCAGCCAAGATAGGGCTAGCGGGAGCGGGGAGCTGTTTTTT.